Below are 21 T cell receptor beta chains sequenced from a single sample in a study of cytomegalovirus exposure and HLA in healthy donors. The PCR employed 60 Vbeta primers together with 13 Jbeta primers. Here immunoSEQ multiplex PCR was the method, and the copy in TCRdb shows in-frame clones only, minus some. The sample yields about 130,000 clones, under 20% seen once. Sequencing was carried out using PBMCs. Source of these receptors: a female donor in good health and CMV-seropositive.

In its sample, this clone was seen a few times. The V call is TRBV5-4, the J call TRBJ1-3; 9 bases fit TRBD1. Losses at the gene ends were 2 bases for V and 4 bases for J; bases not matched to a gene: 4. CDR3 length: 15 residues. Germline values: CDR1 SGHNT, CDR2 YYREEE (reference sequence). This chain's CDR3 is CASSLTGGRGNTIYF. CDR3 sequence (DNA): TGTGCCAGCAGCTTAACAGGGGGCAGAGGAAACACCATATATTTT.

The chain has TRBV4-1 and TRBJ1-1; D perhaps matches TRBD1 (5 bases). Trimming removed 6 bases at V and 4 bases at J, with 21 bases between. Germline V gene data show CDR1 as MGHRA and CDR2 as YSYEKL. This CDR3 has 16 amino acids. CDR3 coding DNA: TGCGCCAGCAGATCCAAATCATGGGGGGTGGCCACTGAAGCTTTCTTT. Translating gives CASRSKSWGVATEAFF.

This chain uses TRBV5-6 with TRBJ2-3; D is possibly TRBD1 (6 bases). CDR3 length equals 12 residues. V lost 0 bases, J lost 10 bases, and 9 bases lay in between. Germline V gene data show CDR1 as SGHDT and CDR2 as YYEEEE. Here the CDR3 reads CASSLEGVSQYF. CDR3 coding DNA: TGTGCCAGCAGCTTGGAGGGGGTTTCGCAGTATTTT.

V gene TRBV10-3 combines with J gene TRBJ1-1, with D possibly TRBD1 on 5 matching bases. The CDR3 has 15 residues. Germline lookup yields CDR1 ENHRY and CDR2 SYGVKD. Trimming cost V 6 bases and J 1 base, with 15 bases left between them. The CDR3 is CAISQVDRGNTEAFF. CDR3 coding DNA: TGTGCCATCAGCCAAGTAGACAGAGGGAACACTGAAGCTTTCTTT.

This rearrangement joins TRBV5-1 to TRBJ2-5; TRBD1 matches at 9 bases. With 3 bases clipped from V and 3 bases from J, the junction kept 9 bases outside the gene matches. Germline V gives CDR1 SGHRS, CDR2 YFSETQ. The CDR3 length is 16 residues. CDR3 coding DNA: TGCGCCAGCAGCTCCTGGACAGGGGAGGGCGAAGAGACCCAGTACTTC. This sequence encodes CASSSWTGEGEETQYF.

The rearrangement links TRBV27 to TRBJ1-1; the D is unclear. Trimming took off 4 bases at V and 7 bases at J, with 13 bases between the two ends. The germline V gene encodes CDR1 MNHEY and CDR2 SMNVEV (reference sequence). CDR3 length equals 13 residues. CDR3 sequence: CASSSWPYSEAFF. CDR3 bases: TGTGCCAGCAGTTCCTGGCCCTACAGTGAAGCTTTCTTT.

This clone was observed a few times. The V call is TRBV4-2, the J call TRBJ2-5; 8 bases map to TRBD2. The CDR3 totals 16 residues. V lost 0 bases, J lost 5 bases, and 8 bases stayed unmatched. In germline, CDR1 is LGHNA, CDR2 YNFKEQ. The CDR3 here is CASSQDPSGGGETQYF. As DNA, the CDR3 is TGTGCCAGCAGCCAAGATCCAAGCGGGGGAGGGGAGACCCAGTACTTC.

This clone was observed a handful of times. This rearrangement joins TRBV28 to TRBJ1-2; perhaps TRBD1 as D (6 bases). The CDR3 runs to 14 residues. The germline V gene has CDR1 MDHEN and CDR2 SYDVKM. Trimming pared 3 bases from V and 7 bases from J, leaving 15 bases between. CDR3 loop: CASSLRGRLPGYTF. CDR3 in DNA: TGTGCCAGCAGTTTGCGGGGGCGACTGCCTGGCTACACCTTC.

This clone was seen only a few times. The chain has TRBV10-3 and TRBJ2-2, with 7 bases identical to TRBD1. CDR3 size: 15 residues. Germline CDR1 is ENHRY and CDR2 is SYGVKD. Germline trimming cut 6 bases from V and 7 bases from J; bases unmatched to any gene: 11. CDR3 DNA: TGTGCCATCAGCTATAACCCAGGGGGTGTCGGGGAGCTGTTTTTT. Translated, it gives CAISYNPGGVGELFF.

The genes are TRBV28 and TRBJ1-6; 9 positions agree with TRBD1. CDR1 is MDHEN and CDR2 is SYDVKM in the germline V gene. V dropped 5 bases and J dropped 12; count of bases not matched to a gene: 14. The CDR3 sequence is 16 residues long. CDR3: CASSPWTGERREPLHF. Here the CDR3 DNA reads TGTGCCAGCAGTCCCTGGACAGGGGAAAGGCGGGAACCCCTCCACTTT.

The gene calls are TRBV6-4 and TRBJ2-3; weak D call: TRBD1 (6 bases). The CDR3 contains 13 residues. Per germline, CDR1 MRHNA and CDR2 SNTAGT. V was pared by 6 bases and J by 1 base, with 8 bases between. The CDR3 spells CASRAGGTDTQYF. In nucleotides, the CDR3 is TGTGCCAGCAGGGCAGGGGGCACAGATACGCAGTATTTT.

V and J are TRBV6-5 and TRBJ2-2; no firm D call. Germline V gives CDR1 MNHEY, CDR2 SVGAGI. The CDR3 consists of 16 residues. The V end lost 0 bases, the J end lost 7 bases, and 15 bases lay between the germline ends. The CDR3 here is CASSYSNRLGYGELFF. Written as DNA, the CDR3 is TGTGCCAGCAGTTACTCGAATCGACTCGGATACGGGGAGCTGTTTTTT.

This rearrangement joins TRBV5-4 to TRBJ2-3; 10 bases fit TRBD2. V was clipped by 4 bases and J by 1 base; unmatched bases: 3. CDR1 SGHNT and CDR2 YYREEE come from the germline V gene (reference sequence). This CDR3 is built from 15 residues. The CDR3 reads CASSGGLAGTDTQYF. CDR3 coding DNA: TGTGCCAGCAGCGGAGGACTAGCGGGCACAGATACGCAGTATTTT.

The rearrangement uses TRBV28 and TRBJ1-3, with D perhaps TRBD1 (6 bases). The CDR3 runs 13 residues. V was cut by 2 bases and J by 6 bases, with 8 bases left in between. Germline V lookup: CDR1 MDHEN, CDR2 SYDVKM. The DNA of the CDR3 is TGTGCCAGCAGTTTACAGGGGCCAAACACCATATATTTT. As protein: CASSLQGPNTIYF.

There are a few counts of this clone. The V and J genes are TRBV19 and TRBJ2-7; 8 bases are shared with TRBD1. Germline V CDR1 and CDR2: LNHDA, SQIVND (reference sequence). With 3 bases clipped from V and 4 bases from J, the junction kept 5 bases outside the gene matches. The CDR3 has 14 amino acids. CDR3: CASSMGTGDYEQYF. The CDR3, as DNA: TGTGCCAGTAGTATGGGGACAGGAGATTACGAGCAGTACTTC.

This clone was found a few times. This chain joins TRBV5-4 and TRBJ1-6; 7 bases agree with TRBD1. Per germline, CDR1 SGHNT and CDR2 YYREEE (reference sequence). The CDR3 is 17 amino acids. Trimming removed 0 bases from V and 0 bases from J; junction bases left unmatched: 3. CDR3 sequence reads: CASSLARGSSYNSPLHF. DNA for the CDR3: TGTGCCAGCAGCTTGGCCAGGGGGAGCTCCTATAATTCACCCCTCCACTTT.

The J gene is TRBJ1-2, the V gene TRBV28; 7 bases are shared with TRBD1. Germline CDR1 and CDR2: MDHEN and SYDVKM. This CDR3 comprises 13 residues. V lost 5 bases, J lost 3 bases, and 3 bases stayed unmatched. CDR3 region: CASSGTDYYGYTF. The CDR3 nucleotides read TGTGCCAGCAGTGGGACAGATTACTATGGCTACACCTTC.

V is TRBV4-2 and J is TRBJ2-3; 9 positions agree with TRBD2. The CDR3 extends over 17 amino acids. After removal of 4 bases from V and 2 bases from J, the junction contained 10 bases not matched to a gene. From germline, CDR1 is LGHNA and CDR2 YNFKEQ. CDR3 sequence: CASSLGAGGPYTDTQYF. The CDR3 coding sequence is TGTGCCAGCAGCCTCGGCGCGGGGGGGCCATACACAGATACGCAGTATTTT.

V gene TRBV2 combines with J gene TRBJ1-3; 7 bases are shared with TRBD1. This CDR3 comprises 15 residues. J lost 0 bases, V lost 6 bases, and 5 bases had no gene match. Germline CDR1 is SNHLY and CDR2 is FYNNEI. CDR3 protein: CASSITGDSGNTIYF. In DNA form, the CDR3 reads TGTGCCAGCAGCATCACAGGGGACTCTGGAAACACCATATATTTT.

This clone was recorded a few times. This rearrangement joins TRBV1 to TRBJ2-2; the table's TRBD1 call for D was not verified on the DNA. TRBV1 is recorded as a pseudogene. The CDR3 has 18 residues. CDR3 protein: CTSSQARCVQANTGELFF. In nucleotides, the CDR3 is TGCACCAGCAGCCAAGCACGTTGCGTACAGGCGAACACCGGGGAGCTGTTTTTT.

This clone showed up just a few times. The chain is built from TRBV2 and TRBJ2-1; TRBD2 aligns across 10 bases. CDR1 is SNHLY, CDR2 FYNNEI, per germline. V shed 4 bases and J 8 bases; nucleotides not matched to a gene: 17. This CDR3 has 18 residues. In DNA form, the CDR3 reads TGTGCCAGCAGTGTCCCGAACCTGTTAGCGGGGGGCCCCCATGAGCAGTTCTTC. Amino acid sequence: CASSVPNLLAGGPHEQFF.